The 9 T cell receptor beta chains below all came from one sample that was sequenced in a study of metastatic and nonmetastatic thyroid tumors. Patients were all untreated before their thyroid surgery. TCRdb reanalyzed the PCR reads via MiXCR. The repertoire has 30,000 to 40,000 clones, 15% to 20% of them found once; the top ten carry around 11%. The sequenced sample was blood. The receptors come from a male donor with papillary thyroid cancer or a benign thyroid nodule (not recorded which). Some clones in this sample may be carry-over from other donors' samples.

The sample holds many counts of this clone. This chain links TRBV2 with TRBJ1-2; 11 nucleotides align to TRBD1. V was clipped by 7 bases and J by 7 bases; unmatched bases: 5. In germline, CDR1 is SNHLY, CDR2 FYNNEI. The CDR3 totals 13 residues. The CDR3 reads CASTGQGARGYTF. The CDR3, as DNA: TGTGCCAGCACCGGACAGGGGGCGCGTGGCTACACCTTC.

This clone was seen only a few times. Germline and junction disagree at one end, which may indicate a read error. Additional DNA sequences in this sample encode the identical CDR3. The chain employs TRBV28 and TRBJ1-6; TRBD1 matches at 11 bases. The CDR3 covers 16 residues. Germline CDR1 and CDR2: MDHEN and SYDVKM. The CDR3 DNA reads TGTGCCAGCAGTCCAAGGACAGGGGGCTTTAATTCGCCCCTCCACTTT. It codes for CASSPRTGGFNSPLHF.

A few counts support this clone. This chain connects TRBV6-5 to TRBJ2-5, with D uncertain. The tail of the sequence fits TRBJ2-1 better, so the J call may be wrong. CDR3 length: 14 residues. Germline V CDR1 and CDR2: MNHEY, SVGAGI. Written as DNA, the CDR3 is TGTGCCAGCAGTTATCCGGGCCCAGGCAATGAGCAGTTCTTC. As protein: CASSYPGPGNEQFF.

This clone was counted at least ten times. The J gene is TRBJ2-2, the V gene TRBV24-1; tentative D call: TRBD1 (5 bases). V dropped 4 bases and J dropped 1 base, with 12 bases sitting between them. Germline assignment: CDR1 KGHDR and CDR2 SFDVKD. The CDR3 consists of 16 residues. The CDR3 DNA sequence: TGTGCCACCAGTGACCTCCGGCAGGGGAACACCGGGGAGCTGTTTTTT. Translated: CATSDLRQGNTGELFF.

This clone was seen many times. The chain has TRBV12-3 or TRBV12-4 and TRBJ2-5, with 9 nucleotides matching TRBD1. The CDR3 loop spans 16 amino acids. J lost 3 bases, V lost 5 bases, and 10 bases had no gene match. DNA for the CDR3: TGTGCCAGCAGTCGTCGACAGGGGGGACAGGAAGAGACCCAGTACTTC. This encodes CASSRRQGGQEETQYF.

Many counts were recorded for this clone. A much larger clonotype is one base distant, so this may be a read error. Here the CDR3 reads CSAQPLGTSGGARSGQFF. Here the CDR3 DNA reads TGCAGTGCACAACCTCTAGGGACTAGCGGGGGGGCCCGGAGTGGGCAGTTCTTC. The V call is TRBV20-1, the J call TRBJ2-1, with 16 bases aligning to TRBD2. The CDR3 extends over 18 amino acids. With 6 bases clipped from V and 12 bases from J, the junction kept 20 bases outside the gene matches. Per the germline V gene, CDR1 is DFQATT and CDR2 is SNEGSKA (reference sequence).

For this clone: An end of the junction does not agree with germline; a read error may underlie this. The chain uses TRBV10-2 and TRBJ2-7; perhaps D is TRBD1 or TRBD2 (5 bases each). The CDR3 runs 14 residues. Germline V gene lookup returns CDR1 WSHSY and CDR2 SAAADI. This chain's CDR3 is CASRAGGARGEHYF. CDR3 sequence (DNA): TGCGCCAGCCGGGCGGGCGGTGCACGGGGCGAGCATTACTTC.

In regard to this clone: The junction and the germline gene differ at one end; a read error may be behind it. The V and J genes are TRBV20-1 and TRBJ2-5, with 8 bases identical to TRBD1. CDR3 size: 16 residues. CDR1 is DFQATT, CDR2 SNEGSKA, per germline (reference sequence). The CDR3 DNA follows: TGCAGTGCTATGTCCGGAACAGGACAGGGCCAAGAGACTCAGTACTTC. Protein: CSAMSGTGQGQETQYF.

The V call is TRBV20-1, the J call TRBJ2-3, with D possibly TRBD2 on 5 matching bases. Germline CDR1 reads DFQATT; CDR2 reads SNEGSKA (reference sequence). Trimming removed 0 bases from V and 4 bases from J, with 17 bases in between. This CDR3 has 16 amino acids. The chain's CDR3 is CSARDVLEGAADTQYF. As DNA, the CDR3 is TGCAGTGCTAGAGATGTCCTAGAGGGAGCGGCAGATACGCAGTATTTT.